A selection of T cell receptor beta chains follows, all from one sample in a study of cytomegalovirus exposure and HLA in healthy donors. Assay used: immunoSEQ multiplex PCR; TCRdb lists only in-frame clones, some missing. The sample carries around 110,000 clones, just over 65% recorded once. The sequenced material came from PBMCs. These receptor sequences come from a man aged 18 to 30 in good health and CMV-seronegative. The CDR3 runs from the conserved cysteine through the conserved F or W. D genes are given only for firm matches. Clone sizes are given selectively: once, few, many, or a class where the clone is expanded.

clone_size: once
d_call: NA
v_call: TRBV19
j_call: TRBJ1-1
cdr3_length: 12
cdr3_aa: CASSTSNTEAFF
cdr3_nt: TGTGCCAGTAGTACCTCGAACACTGAAGCTTTCTTT

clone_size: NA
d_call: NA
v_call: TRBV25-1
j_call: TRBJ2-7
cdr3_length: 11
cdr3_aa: CASTTSHEQYF
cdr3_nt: TGTGCCAGCACCACATCACACGAGCAGTACTTC

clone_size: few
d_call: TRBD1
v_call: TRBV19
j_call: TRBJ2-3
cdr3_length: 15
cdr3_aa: CASIIGGGLTDTQYF
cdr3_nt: TGTGCCAGTATCATAGGGGGCGGCCTCACAGATACGCAGTATTTT

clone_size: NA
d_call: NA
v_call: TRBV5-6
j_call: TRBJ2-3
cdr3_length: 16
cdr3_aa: CASSLRGHSSSDTQYF
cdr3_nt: TGTGCCAGCAGCCTAAGGGGTCATAGTAGTTCCGATACGCAGTATTTT

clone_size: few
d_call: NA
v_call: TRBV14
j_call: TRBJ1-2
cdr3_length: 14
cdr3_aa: CASSQVHSNYGYTF
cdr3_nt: TGTGCCAGCAGCCAAGTCCACAGCAACTATGGCTACACCTTC

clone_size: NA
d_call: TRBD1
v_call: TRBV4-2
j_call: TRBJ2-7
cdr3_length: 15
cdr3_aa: CSSSLPGQGEDEQYF
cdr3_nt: TGTTCCAGCAGCCTACCGGGACAGGGGGAGGACGAGCAGTACTTC

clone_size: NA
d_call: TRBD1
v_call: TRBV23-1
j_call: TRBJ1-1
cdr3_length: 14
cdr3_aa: CASSQRTGGTEAFF
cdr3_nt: TGCGCCAGCAGTCAACGAACAGGGGGCACTGAAGCTTTCTTT

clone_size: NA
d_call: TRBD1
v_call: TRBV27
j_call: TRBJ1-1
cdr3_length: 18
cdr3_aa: CASSQRTGMGLGGTEAFF
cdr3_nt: TGTGCCAGCAGTCAACGGACAGGGATGGGACTGGGGGGCACTGAAGCTTTCTTT

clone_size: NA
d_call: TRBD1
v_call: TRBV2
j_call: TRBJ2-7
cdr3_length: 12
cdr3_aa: CARGQSTYEQYF
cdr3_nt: TGTGCCAGGGGACAGTCAACCTACGAGCAGTACTTC

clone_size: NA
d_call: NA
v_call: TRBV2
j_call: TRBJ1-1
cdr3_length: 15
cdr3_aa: CASSSEGRHDTEAFF
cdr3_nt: TGTGCCAGCAGCTCCGAGGGGAGGCATGACACTGAAGCTTTCTTT

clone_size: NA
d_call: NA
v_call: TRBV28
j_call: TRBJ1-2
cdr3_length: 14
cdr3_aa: CASSTPAGNYGYTF
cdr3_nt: TGTGCCAGCAGTACCCCGGCAGGGAACTATGGCTACACCTTC

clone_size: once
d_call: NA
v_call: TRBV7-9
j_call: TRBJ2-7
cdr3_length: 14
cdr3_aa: CASSRGTLTYEQYF
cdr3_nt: TGTGCCAGCAGCCGCGGGACTTTAACCTACGAGCAGTACTTC

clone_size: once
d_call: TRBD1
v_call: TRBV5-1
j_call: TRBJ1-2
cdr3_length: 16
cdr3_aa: CASSPGTGAVNYGYTF
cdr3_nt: TGCGCCAGCAGCCCCGGGACAGGAGCTGTTAACTATGGCTACACCTTC

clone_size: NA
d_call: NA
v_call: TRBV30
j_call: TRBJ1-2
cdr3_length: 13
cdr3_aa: CARRGDIDYGYTF
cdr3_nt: TGTGCCCGGAGAGGTGACATTGACTATGGCTACACCTTC

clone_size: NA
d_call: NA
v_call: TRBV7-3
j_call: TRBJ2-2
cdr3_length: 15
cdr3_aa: CASSFGQTNTGELFF
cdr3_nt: TGTGCCAGCAGCTTTGGACAGACGAACACCGGGGAGCTGTTTTTT

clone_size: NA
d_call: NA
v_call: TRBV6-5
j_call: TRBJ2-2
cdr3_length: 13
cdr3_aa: CASSYSSTGELFF
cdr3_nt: TGTGCCAGCAGTTACTCTAGCACCGGGGAGCTGTTTTTT

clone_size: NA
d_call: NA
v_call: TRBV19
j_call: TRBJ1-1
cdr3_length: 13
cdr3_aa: CASSTTVLTEAFF
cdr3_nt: TGTGCCAGTAGTACCACAGTTCTCACTGAAGCTTTCTTT

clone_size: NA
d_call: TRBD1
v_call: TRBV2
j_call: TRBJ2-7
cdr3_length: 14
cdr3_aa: CASKSTGGLHEQYF
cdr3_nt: TGTGCCAGCAAGTCAACAGGGGGCCTCCACGAGCAGTACTTC

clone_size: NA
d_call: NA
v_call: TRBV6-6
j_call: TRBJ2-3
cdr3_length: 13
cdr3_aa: CASSLRNTDTQYF
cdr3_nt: TGTGCCAGCAGTCTGCGGAACACAGATACGCAGTATTTT

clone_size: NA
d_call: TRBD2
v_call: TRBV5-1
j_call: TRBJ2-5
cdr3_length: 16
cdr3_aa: CASSSGLAGPKETQYF
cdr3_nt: TGCGCCAGCAGCTCCGGACTAGCGGGTCCTAAAGAGACCCAGTACTTC

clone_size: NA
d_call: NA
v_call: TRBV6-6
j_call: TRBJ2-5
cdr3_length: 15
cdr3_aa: CASRKRSGSQETQYF
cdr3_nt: TGTGCCAGCAGAAAACGTTCCGGGAGCCAAGAGACCCAGTACTTC

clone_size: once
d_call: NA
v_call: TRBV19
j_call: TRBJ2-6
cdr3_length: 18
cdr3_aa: CASSTFGTPNSGANVLTF
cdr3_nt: TGTGCCAGTAGTACATTTGGGACACCGAACTCTGGGGCCAACGTCCTGACTTTC

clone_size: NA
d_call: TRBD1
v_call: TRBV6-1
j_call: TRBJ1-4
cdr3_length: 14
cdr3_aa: CASSARQGEEKLFF
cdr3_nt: TGTGCCAGCAGTGCGCGACAGGGGGAGGAAAAACTGTTTTTT

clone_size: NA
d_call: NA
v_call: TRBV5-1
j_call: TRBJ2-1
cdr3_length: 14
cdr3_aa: CASSLGSPSDEQFF
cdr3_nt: TGCGCCAGCAGCTTGGGGTCTCCCTCGGATGAGCAGTTCTTC

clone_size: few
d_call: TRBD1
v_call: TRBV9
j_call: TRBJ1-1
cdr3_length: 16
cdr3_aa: CASSDGQGVFDTEAFF
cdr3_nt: TGTGCCAGCAGCGACGGACAGGGAGTTTTCGACACTGAAGCTTTCTTT

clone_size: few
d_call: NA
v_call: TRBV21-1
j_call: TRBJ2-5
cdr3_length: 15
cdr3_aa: CASSKAYRGGGTQYF
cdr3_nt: TGTGCCAGCAGCAAAGCTTATCGGGGGGGAGGGACCCAGTACTTC

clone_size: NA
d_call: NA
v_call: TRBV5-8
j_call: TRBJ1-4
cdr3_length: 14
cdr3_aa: CASSLMRSNEKLFF
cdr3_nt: TGTGCCAGCAGCTTGATGAGGAGTAATGAAAAACTGTTTTTT

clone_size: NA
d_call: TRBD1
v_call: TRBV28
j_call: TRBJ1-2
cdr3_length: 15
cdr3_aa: CARRGLGTDVYGYTF
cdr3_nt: TGTGCCAGACGAGGCCTAGGGACAGACGTTTATGGCTACACCTTC

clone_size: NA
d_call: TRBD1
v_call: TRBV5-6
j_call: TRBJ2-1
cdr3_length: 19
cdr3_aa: CASSFAWTGLRSSYNEQFF
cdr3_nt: TGTGCCAGCAGCTTCGCCTGGACAGGGCTAAGGAGCTCCTACAATGAGCAGTTCTTC

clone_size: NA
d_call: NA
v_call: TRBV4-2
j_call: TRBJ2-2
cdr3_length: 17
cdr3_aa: CASSQESSAGVVGELFF
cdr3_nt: TGTGCCAGCAGCCAAGAATCATCGGCAGGGGTTGTCGGGGAGCTGTTTTTT